This TCR beta chain was profiled in a study of identical twins. This CDR3 has 15 amino acids. With V trimmed by 4 bases and J by 2 bases, 3 bases remained unmatched. Germline loops: CDR1 SGHVS, CDR2 FNYEAQ. Via MiXCR, TCRdb re-called the 5' RACE reads, giving one row per CDR3 protein. The sample records hundreds of thousands of distinct CDR3 sequences, 9% to 15% being singletons. These data are also associated with another study on yellow fever vaccine responses in identical twins.

V is TRBV7-6 and J is TRBJ2-3; 10 bases align to TRBD1. The sample consisted of PBMCs. The receptor was isolated from a woman younger than 30 in good health. CDR3 loop: CASSSGQGYTDTQYF. The CDR3 DNA sequence: TGTGCCAGCAGCTCGGGACAGGGGTACACAGATACGCAGTATTTT.